Listed below are T cell receptor beta chains from one sample, sequenced in a study of beta chain features in type 1 diabetes. Only in-frame clones appear in the TCRdb table, and some are missing; sequencing was by immunoSEQ multiplex PCR. This repertoire shows 600,000 to 700,000 clones, around 12% found once; its top ten account for 0.095% to 0.15%. What was sequenced was naive CD4+ T cells from blood. The source is a man aged 25-40 years with type 1 diabetes. The CDR3 runs from the conserved cysteine through the conserved F or W. The order of the fields is V gene, J gene, D gene, clone size, CDR3 DNA, CDR3 protein. A D gene is named only where the DNA matches it firmly. Size is omitted from some rows. Given values are once, few, many or a class for expanded clones.

V: TRBV30; J: TRBJ1-4; D: -; size: -; DNA: TGTGCCTGGAGTAACGGGGGGGCTTCCGATAATGAAAAACTGTTTTTT; CDR3: CAWSNGGASDNEKLFF
V: TRBV18; J: TRBJ1-3; D: -; size: -; DNA: TGTGCCAGCTCCCCTCGGACAGATCCTCTTGGAAACACCATATATTTT; CDR3: CASSPRTDPLGNTIYF
V: TRBV6-1; J: TRBJ2-3; D: -; size: few; DNA: TGTGCCAGCAGTGAAGGCTCGAGCGGCCATACGCAGTATTTT; CDR3: CASSEGSSGHTQYF
V: TRBV28; J: TRBJ1-5; D: TRBD1; size: once; DNA: TGTGCCAGCAGTCCTACAGGGGGAGGGTTGAATCAGCCCCAGCATTTT; CDR3: CASSPTGGGLNQPQHF
V: TRBV27; J: TRBJ2-3; D: TRBD2; size: few; DNA: TGTGCCAGCAGTTTCCCGGGAGGTCCGCGACGCACAGATACGCAGTATTTT; CDR3: CASSFPGGPRRTDTQYF
V: TRBV5-1; J: TRBJ1-4; D: TRBD1; size: few; DNA: TGCGCCAGCAGCTTCGGACAGGGAGAAAAACTGTTTTTT; CDR3: CASSFGQGEKLFF
V: TRBV2; J: TRBJ1-5; D: TRBD1; size: -; DNA: TGTGCCAGCGAACGTACAGGGGGCGGCAATCAGCCCCAGCATTTT; CDR3: CASERTGGGNQPQHF
V: TRBV5-1; J: TRBJ1-2; D: TRBD1; size: -; DNA: TGCGCCAGCAGCGGATCGACAGGGGAGATTACTAACTATGGCTACACCTTC; CDR3: CASSGSTGEITNYGYTF
V: TRBV15; J: TRBJ1-1; D: -; size: few; DNA: TGTGCCACCAGCAGAGGATCCCCCTCACGGAGCACTGAAGCTTTCTTT; CDR3: CATSRGSPSRSTEAFF
V: TRBV28; J: TRBJ2-1; D: TRBD2; size: -; DNA: TGTGCCAGCAGTTGGTCTAGCGGGGGGCACAATGAGCAGTTCTTC; CDR3: CASSWSSGGHNEQFF
V: TRBV7-2; J: TRBJ2-1; D: -; size: -; DNA: TGTGCCAGCAGCTTAGCGCTGGGGAGTGAGCAGTTCTTC; CDR3: CASSLALGSEQFF
V: TRBV4-3; J: TRBJ1-3; D: TRBD1; size: -; DNA: TGCGCCAGCAGCCAGGAGACAGGGAATTCGGCTGGAAACACCATATATTTT; CDR3: CASSQETGNSAGNTIYF
V: TRBV4-2; J: TRBJ1-4; D: -; size: few; DNA: TGTGCCAGCAGCCAAGGGTCCTTGGCAACTAATGAAAAACTGTTTTTT; CDR3: CASSQGSLATNEKLFF
V: TRBV13; J: TRBJ1-2; D: TRBD1; size: few; DNA: TGTGCCAGCAGCAAGGGACAGGAGGGCTATGGCTACACCTTC; CDR3: CASSKGQEGYGYTF
V: TRBV11-3; J: TRBJ2-3; D: TRBD1; size: -; DNA: TGTGCCAGCAGCTTAGGGGGACAGTGGACAGATACGCAGTATTTT; CDR3: CASSLGGQWTDTQYF
V: TRBV28; J: TRBJ2-1; D: TRBD2; size: -; DNA: TGTGCCAGCAGTTTAAGCGGGACTTACAATGAGCAGTTCTTC; CDR3: CASSLSGTYNEQFF